A single sample gave rise to the 3 T cell receptor beta chains below, sequenced in a study of regulatory T cells in long-lasting Graves disease listed by TCRdb under 2021. What this sample's time point label stands for: newly diagnosed GD, antithyroid drugs for less than 3 months. For both TCR sequencing and RNA sequencing, RNA was extracted from PBMCs using TRIzol. The receptor library was made with multiplex PCR. The sequencer was an Illumina HiSeq 4000. TCR beta libraries were built with iRepertoire HTBI primers and Arm-PCR amplification of CDR3 regions. The public reads were reanalyzed by TCRdb: fastp trimming at Q25, MiXCR alignment, in-frame beta chains only. Each record represents a unique CDR3 protein, reported with the most common genes and DNA among its rows. In this sample the table shows approximately 400,000 distinct CDR3 sequences, about 11% of which occur a single time. The ten largest make up approximately 17% of the sample.

These data were likewise used in another study, on T cells in Graves' hyperthyroidism and ophthalmopathy.

Here the sequenced sample was peripheral blood mononuclear cells (PBMCs), taken at new diagnosis, from a patient treated with antithyroid drugs. These receptors were taken from a young woman with Graves disease. Donor details come from another sample of the same person, matched by shared clones.

Many counts were recorded for this clonotype. The chain links TRBV20-1 to TRBJ2-3; 7 bases are a match to TRBD2. Germline V lookup: CDR1 DFQATT, CDR2 SNEGSKA (reference sequence). V shed 4 bases, J shed 0 bases, and the junction held 10 bases outside the gene matches. The length of the CDR3 is 16 residues. In DNA form, the CDR3 reads TGCAGTGCTACCCCCGGGAGGACCACTAGCACAGATACGCAGTATTTT. Amino acid sequence: CSATPGRTTSTDTQYF.

This clonotype was observed at least ten times. This sequence joins TRBV24-1 and TRBJ2-1; 9 bases match TRBD2. Germline-derived CDR1 and CDR2 are KGHDR and SFDVKD. Trimming removed 5 bases from V and 7 bases from J; junction bases left unmatched: 8. The CDR3 sequence is 15 residues long. CDR3 in amino acids: CATSGAGGAGNEQFF. CDR3 nucleotide sequence: TGTGCCACCAGTGGTGCGGGAGGGGCGGGAAATGAGCAGTTCTTC.

This clonotype was seen many times. The chain uses TRBV12-3 or TRBV12-4 and TRBJ1-3; D gene unclear. With 5 bases removed from V and 4 bases from J, the gap between germline ends came to 15 bases. This CDR3 spans 15 amino acids. CDR3 residues: CASSIIDGGGNTIYF. CDR3 bases: TGTGCCAGCAGTATAATAGACGGAGGAGGAAACACCATATATTTT.